This T cell receptor (beta chain) is drawn from a study of blood T cell repertoires in COVID-19. This clone occurred a few times. Here immunoSEQ multiplex PCR was the method, and the copy in TCRdb shows in-frame clones only, minus some. The data contain about 25,000 clones, 81% of them singletons. Sequences were obtained from peripheral blood. The source is a man in his forties or fifties with active or convalescent COVID-19.

The CDR3 here is CAWSPGRDTQYF. The CDR3 DNA is TGTGCCTGGAGTCCAGGGCGGGATACGCAGTATTTT. The genes are TRBV30 and TRBJ2-3; weak D call: TRBD1 (5 bases). CDR1 is GTSNPN, CDR2 SVGIG, per germline (reference sequence). The CDR3 is 12 amino acids. The V and J ends lost 2 bases and 6 bases respectively, with 9 bases between them.